The clone carrying this TCR beta chain was seen ten or more times. The data originate from a study of glioma-infiltrating T cells. V lost 5 bases to trimming and J lost 8 bases, with 10 bases between them. CDR1 is MDHEN, CDR2 SYDVKM, per germline. This CDR3 has 13 amino acids. TCR alpha and beta CDR3 regions were amplified from RNA using iRepertoire nested multiplex PCR. MiXCR, run by TCRdb on the multiplex PCR reads, gives a single entry per CDR3 protein. The sample records 160,000 or so distinct CDR3 sequences, around 42% being singletons. The chain carries TRBV28 and TRBJ1-6; D remains unclear. This TCR derives from a human donor with low-grade glioma or glioblastoma, undergoing nonglioma brain surgery, or in good health (not recorded which). Sequencing was carried out using glioma tissue, nonneoplastic brain tissue, or PBMCs (not recorded which). CDR3: CASSPHGDSPLHF. Written as DNA, the CDR3 is TGTGCCAGCAGTCCACATGGGGATTCACCCCTCCACTTT.